This is a list of T cell receptor beta chains from one sample in a study of T cells in Graves' hyperthyroidism and ophthalmopathy. MiXCR, applied by TCRdb to the multiplex PCR reads, yields one record per CDR3 protein. Altogether some 370,000 distinct CDR3 sequences are present, more than 12% being singletons, with the ten largest covering 25% to 30%. The specimen was blood. The receptors here all came from a man aged 45-60 years with Graves' ophthalmopathy. The CDR3 runs from the conserved cysteine through the conserved F or W. Each record gives: J gene, V gene, D gene, CDR3 length, clone size, CDR3 protein. A D gene is named only where the DNA matches it firmly. The size field is filled for only some rows; it gives once, few, many or a size class.

TRBJ2-7,TRBV5-6,TRBD1,15,few,CASSLTGTVLSEQYF
TRBJ2-2,TRBV20-1,NA,14,many,CSAAGTPNTGELFF
TRBJ2-5,TRBV20-1,NA,14,many,CSAGDLRGQETQYF
TRBJ2-7,TRBV25-1,NA,15,NA,CASSGEPASSYEQYF
TRBJ2-7,TRBV20-1,TRBD2,15,many,CSARELVGRVDEQYF
TRBJ2-2,TRBV7-9,NA,19,NA,CASSLGIRRRFGNTGELFF
TRBJ2-2,TRBV3-1,TRBD2,16,many,CASSQALAGVVGELFF
TRBJ2-7,TRBV5-5,TRBD1,15,NA,CASSLFATGDNEQYF
TRBJ1-5,TRBV5-1,NA,17,NA,CVSSADSGGYSNQPQHF
TRBJ1-5,TRBV5-1,NA,14,many,CASSLDGGNQPQHF
TRBJ2-5,TRBV29-1,TRBD2,12,NA,CSVLVGGETQYF
TRBJ2-1,TRBV5-8,TRBD2,15,NA,CASSLVGGEYNEQFF
TRBJ2-5,TRBV20-1,NA,15,many,CSARDSKDYQETQYF
TRBJ2-3,TRBV6-2/TRBV6-3,TRBD2,18,NA,CASRGLAGGPASTDTQYF
TRBJ2-7,TRBV5-1,TRBD1,16,NA,CASSLAKGQDSYEQYF
TRBJ1-4,TRBV14,NA,15,few,CASSQSGAWFEKLFF
TRBJ2-1,TRBV20-1,NA,13,many,CSASTSLYNEQFF
TRBJ2-7,TRBV5-1,NA,15,many,CASSPRADNSYEQYF
TRBJ2-3,TRBV28,TRBD2,19,many,CASSLSSLAGGRGADTQYF
TRBJ1-2,TRBV7-3,TRBD1,13,NA,CASSYRGSYGYTF
TRBJ2-1,TRBV3-1,TRBD2,19,many,CASSHWTSGRGVGYNEQFF
TRBJ2-2,TRBV9,TRBD2,17,few,CASSVGRTSGITGELFF
TRBJ2-1,TRBV29-1,TRBD2,12,NA,CSVRTGGNEQFF
TRBJ2-3,TRBV7-9,TRBD2,17,NA,CASRPGLAGHFTDTQYF
TRBJ2-3,TRBV9,TRBD2,15,NA,CASSFEAGSTDTQYF
TRBJ2-1,TRBV19,TRBD1,14,NA,CASRRQGAYNEQFF
TRBJ2-5,TRBV5-5,NA,14,many,CASSPGVPGETQYF
TRBJ2-1,TRBV28,NA,13,few,CASSPNYRDEQFF
TRBJ1-1,TRBV7-7,NA,16,NA,CASSLGGKGRSTEAFF
TRBJ2-3,TRBV7-8,NA,14,many,CASSLGRTTDTQYF
TRBJ1-2,TRBV6-2/TRBV6-3,NA,15,NA,CASSRGGGGDYGYTF
TRBJ2-3,TRBV12-3/TRBV12-4,NA,12,NA,CASRRTLDTQYF
TRBJ1-2,TRBV27,TRBD1,15,few,CASSLSGQGGYGYTF
TRBJ2-3,TRBV3-1,NA,12,many,CASGGGTDTQYF
TRBJ2-4,TRBV30,NA,17,many,CAWSSHREDLTKNIQYF
TRBJ2-1,TRBV7-9,NA,12,many,CASSSSNDEQFF
TRBJ1-1,TRBV7-9,NA,14,many,CASSPRVLNTEAFF
TRBJ2-5,TRBV2,TRBD1,16,NA,CASSTGQGPNPETQYF
TRBJ2-3,TRBV30,NA,14,NA,CAWTGLEITDTQYF
TRBJ2-7,TRBV7-6,TRBD1,16,few,CASSSGPGQGAYEQYF
TRBJ2-1,TRBV14,TRBD2,16,NA,CASSQGIGGRGNEQFF
TRBJ2-1,TRBV9,NA,15,NA,CASSDLTSSYNEQFF
TRBJ1-3,TRBV6-1,NA,17,NA,CASSEASGDLSGNTIYF
TRBJ2-2,TRBV19,NA,15,NA,CASSIGPGYTGELFF
TRBJ2-7,TRBV4-1,TRBD2,18,NA,CASSQDRAEVAGGSEQYF
TRBJ1-1,TRBV7-9,TRBD1,15,few,CASSFQGTVNTEAFF
TRBJ2-7,TRBV13,NA,13,NA,CASSFGRQDEQYF
TRBJ2-7,TRBV3-1,NA,13,many,CASSQDVAYEQYF
TRBJ2-7,TRBV19,NA,16,few,CASSPASDTSLYEQYF
TRBJ1-5,TRBV2,NA,16,many,CASNKEQNRSNQPQHF
TRBJ2-3,TRBV29-1,NA,14,NA,CSVGKSSSTDTQYF
TRBJ1-4,TRBV20-1,NA,15,NA,CSARDRRGINEKLFF
TRBJ2-7,TRBV6-5,TRBD2,17,many,CASSYGTSGGRSYEQYF